This T cell receptor beta chain emerged from a study of blood T cell repertoires in COVID-19. Across the whole study: Samples came from the United States, Italy and Spain, spanning acute and convalescent COVID-19. Sample material is recorded as cDNA or gDNA derived from T cells, B-cell-depleted T cells, or PBMCs.

The authors' processing: Amplified reference gene primers provided the basis for estimating nucleated cell counts. Profiling relied on immunoSEQ multiplex PCR, and the TCRdb table lists in-frame clones only, not all of them. V and J calls plus clone size are reproduced from that table; the DNA served to infer D and trimming. The table includes about 67,000 clones, around nine tenths detected once. This CDR3 has 15 residues. CDR1 and CDR2 (germline): LGHDT, YNNKEL (reference sequence). Trimming stripped 5 bases from V and 2 bases from J, with 15 bases between. The rearrangement uses TRBV3-1 (or the pseudogene TRBV3-2) and TRBJ1-2, with unresolved D. This clonotype originated in a woman of 80 years or more with acute or convalescent COVID-19. Material: peripheral blood. For the CDR3, the DNA is TGTGCCAGCAGCTCCCATGGAGATTTAAACTATGGCTACACCTTC. Its translation: CASSSHGDLNYGYTF.